The rows below give T cell receptor beta chains drawn from one sample of a study of blood T cell repertoires in COVID-19. The data were produced by immunoSEQ multiplex PCR, yet TCRdb's version contains in-frame clones alone and is incomplete. This table holds roughly 68,000 clones, approximately 85% found once. Sequencing was carried out using peripheral blood. The receptors come from a man aged 45-65 years with acute or convalescent COVID-19. Both conserved end residues are part of each CDR3. A D gene is named only where the DNA matches it firmly. Some rows mark clone size as missing; the rest say once, few, many or name a class of expanded clone.

D	size	V	J	CDR3	DNA
TRBD1	-	TRBV7-2	TRBJ1-2	CASSPVGTGGGYTF	TGTGCCAGCAGCCCCGTCGGGACAGGGGGAGGCTACACCTTC
-	-	TRBV4-1	TRBJ1-1	CASSQERKTPEAFF	TGCGCCAGCAGCCAAGAGAGGAAAACACCCGAAGCTTTCTTT
TRBD1	-	TRBV6-4	TRBJ1-6	CATQQGNNSPLHF	TGTGCCACACAACAGGGGAATAATTCACCCCTCCACTTT
TRBD1	-	TRBV30	TRBJ2-5	CAGRVTGTETQYF	TGTGCCGGTCGGGTGACAGGGACGGAGACCCAGTACTTC
TRBD2	-	TRBV6-1	TRBJ2-7	CASSEGGPGLAGAAYEQYF	TGTGCCAGCAGTGAGGGCGGACCGGGACTAGCGGGGGCGGCCTACGAGCAGTACTTC
TRBD1	-	TRBV6-5	TRBJ1-2	CASSITGDYGYTF	TGTGCCAGCAGCATCACAGGGGACTATGGCTACACCTTC
TRBD1	-	TRBV15	TRBJ1-4	CATSRETGSNEKLFF	TGTGCCACCAGCAGAGAGACAGGGTCTAATGAAAAACTGTTTTTT
-	-	TRBV5-1	TRBJ2-1	CASSSLSNREQFF	TGCGCCAGCAGCTCCTTAAGCAATCGCGAGCAGTTCTTC
-	-	TRBV7-3	TRBJ1-1	CASSSQPGRNTEAFF	TGTGCCAGCAGCTCTCAACCAGGGCGGAACACTGAAGCTTTCTTT
-	-	TRBV25-1	TRBJ2-5	CASSEWEGVTQETQYF	TGTGCCAGCAGTGAATGGGAGGGGGTTACACAAGAGACCCAGTACTTC
TRBD1	-	TRBV7-6	TRBJ1-1	CASSAKTGSGAEAFF	TGTGCCAGCAGCGCGAAGACAGGGTCTGGGGCTGAAGCTTTCTTT
TRBD2	-	TRBV5-1	TRBJ2-1	CASSFGTSGGWGEQFF	TGCGCCAGCAGCTTTGGAACTAGCGGGGGTTGGGGTGAGCAGTTCTTC
TRBD1	-	TRBV29-1	TRBJ1-2	CSASRGDYGYTF	TGCAGCGCCAGCAGGGGGGACTATGGCTACACCTTC
-	-	TRBV14	TRBJ2-3	CASSQERRGGLDTQYF	TGTGCCAGCAGCCAAGAGAGGAGGGGGGGCTTAGATACGCAGTATTTT
-	once	TRBV5-6	TRBJ2-7	CASSVDSYEQYF	TGTGCCAGCAGCGTCGACAGCTACGAGCAGTACTTC
TRBD1	-	TRBV5-1	TRBJ1-1	CASSLTGANTEAFF	TGCGCCAGCAGCTTGACAGGGGCGAACACTGAAGCTTTCTTT
TRBD1	-	TRBV24-1	TRBJ2-2	CATSDPTGLVGELFF	TGTGCCACCAGTGATCCGACAGGGTTGGTCGGGGAGCTGTTTTTT
-	-	TRBV20-1	TRBJ2-1	CSAPTRVGQFF	TGCAGTGCCCCTACACGGGTTGGGCAGTTCTTC
-	-	TRBV5-1	TRBJ1-2	CASSLGQGFGDGYTF	TGCGCCAGCAGCTTAGGGCAGGGGTTTGGAGATGGCTACACCTTC
-	-	TRBV4-2	TRBJ1-5	CASSTRRGQPQHF	TGTGCCAGCAGCACCCGGAGAGGGCAGCCCCAGCATTTT
-	-	TRBV6-4	TRBJ2-2	CATQGGNTGELFF	TGTGCCACCCAAGGCGGGAACACCGGGGAGCTGTTTTTT
TRBD1	-	TRBV6-5	TRBJ1-2	CASRGQGNWNYGYTF	TGTGCCAGCAGAGGACAGGGGAACTGGAACTATGGCTACACCTTC
TRBD2	-	TRBV29-1	TRBJ2-3	CSVEVAGVSTDTQYF	TGCAGCGTTGAGGTAGCGGGGGTGAGCACAGATACGCAGTATTTT